The 31 T cell receptor beta chains below were found in one sample sequenced in a study of radiation and T cells in renal cell carcinoma. Some clones are missing from TCRdb's copy, which holds only in-frame ones; the method was immunoSEQ multiplex PCR. The table lists some 60,000 clones, just over 75% of them singletons. The sample's time point: blood 2 weeks post-SBRT. Indicated treatment: 15 Gy SBRT to primary tumor, nephrectomy 4 weeks later. The sequences come from blood, collected from a patient whose treatment included radiotherapy and nephrectomy. Source of these receptors: a man between 60 and 75 years old with renal cell carcinoma.

The gene calls are TRBV21-1 and TRBJ2-7; TRBD1, the table's D call, lacks a check against the DNA. TRBV21-1 is termed a pseudogene. The CDR3 totals 14 residues. CDR3 nucleotide sequence: TGTGCCAGCAGCAAAGAGGCAGGTCCCTACGAGCAGTACGTC. It is translated as CASSKEAGPYEQYV.

V and J are TRBV19 and TRBJ2-4; 7 bases line up with TRBD2. The CDR3 totals 14 residues. Looked up from germline, CDR1 is LNHDA and CDR2 is SQIVND (reference sequence). Trimming at V came to 5 bases and at J to 10 bases, leaving 11 bases not matched to a gene. For the CDR3, the DNA is TGTGCCAGTAGTCTTAAACCGGGGGAGGGAATTCAGTACTTC. This translates into CASSLKPGEGIQYF.

The chain carries TRBV2 and TRBJ1-5; D perhaps matches TRBD1 (5 bases). Germline loops: CDR1 SNHLY, CDR2 FYNNEI. This CDR3 spans 14 amino acids. The ends were cut back, 8 bases at V and 2 bases at J, with 13 bases in the middle. CDR3 protein: CASAPGYGNQPQHF. CDR3 DNA sequence: TGTGCCAGCGCGCCAGGGTATGGCAATCAGCCCCAGCATTTT.

V gene TRBV30 combines with J gene TRBJ2-1; no reliable D call. CDR1 and CDR2 from the germline V gene are GTSNPN and SVGIG (reference sequence). The CDR3 totals 19 residues. V lost 3 bases to trimming and J lost 2 bases, with 26 bases between them. The chain's CDR3 is CAWRLLDGFFGSTYNEQFF. The CDR3 coding sequence is TGTGCCTGGAGACTTCTGGACGGATTCTTTGGGTCCACCTACAATGAGCAGTTCTTC.

The rearrangement uses TRBV5-1 and TRBJ2-1, with 11 bases fitting TRBD1. The CDR3 spans 16 residues. Germline lookup yields CDR1 SGHRS and CDR2 YFSETQ. V lost 0 bases and J lost 6; bases outside the gene matches: 5. CDR3: CASSLAGDRGVNEQFF. The CDR3 bases are TGCGCCAGCAGCTTGGCCGGGGACAGGGGGGTCAATGAGCAGTTCTTC.

This chain joins TRBV4-3 and TRBJ1-1; D remains unclear. Germline CDR1 reads LGHNA; CDR2 reads YSLEER. CDR3 length: 15 residues. Trimming left V 0 bases short and J 0 bases short, with 8 bases between. The CDR3 region is CASSQEGSMNTEAFF. The CDR3 nucleotides are TGCGCCAGCAGCCAAGAGGGATCCATGAACACTGAAGCTTTCTTT.

The chain combines TRBV27 with TRBJ2-5; D may match TRBD1 or TRBD2 (6 bases each). In germline, CDR1 is MNHEY, CDR2 SMNVEV (reference sequence). V was clipped by 0 bases and J by 5 bases, with 13 bases between them. The CDR3 is made up of 15 amino acids. CDR3 in amino acids: CASSLSLGGVETQYF. DNA for the CDR3: TGTGCCAGCAGTTTATCTCTCGGGGGCGTGGAGACCCAGTACTTC.

V gene TRBV6-1 combines with J gene TRBJ2-7; D gene unclear. The V gene's germline CDR1 is MNHNS and CDR2 SASEGT. The CDR3 loop spans 12 amino acids. The germline V and J ends were trimmed by 3 bases and 3 bases, with 6 bases remaining between them. The CDR3 protein is CASSDGIYEQYV. For the CDR3, the DNA is TGTGCCAGCAGTGATGGGATCTACGAGCAGTACGTC.

This chain connects TRBV6-1 to TRBJ1-1; 10 positions agree with TRBD1. The CDR3 spans 17 residues. Germline loops: CDR1 MNHNS, CDR2 SASEGT. Unmatched junction bases numbered 6, after V lost 2 bases and J lost 0 bases. CDR3: CASSELPTGGMNTEAFF. CDR3 bases: TGTGCCAGCAGTGAATTACCGACAGGGGGCATGAACACTGAAGCTTTCTTT.

This chain links TRBV5-6 with TRBJ2-3, with TRBD2 matching 13 bases. This CDR3 comprises 17 residues. Germline CDR1 and CDR2: SGHDT and YYEEEE. J gave up 0 bases and V 4 bases, and 5 bases lay outside the gene matches. The CDR3 loop reads CASSPGTSGVSTDTQYF. The CDR3 DNA follows: TGTGCCAGCAGCCCTGGGACTAGCGGGGTAAGCACAGATACGCAGTATTTT.

The genes are TRBV29-1 and TRBJ2-2, with a possible D match to TRBD1 (5 bases). Trimming removed 5 bases at V and 6 bases at J, with 10 bases between. The CDR3 is made up of 12 amino acids. Germline V lookup: CDR1 SQVTM, CDR2 ANQGSEA. The CDR3, as DNA: TGCAGCGTTTCCAGGGCTGCCGGGGAGCTGTTTTTT. Its protein is CSVSRAAGELFF.

The chain employs TRBV9 and TRBJ1-1; 8 bases fit TRBD1. Unmatched junction bases numbered 12, after V lost 0 bases and J lost 5 bases. Germline V gene sequence: CDR1 SGDLS, CDR2 YYNGEE. The CDR3 sequence is 17 residues long. DNA for the CDR3: TGTGCCAGCAGCGTAGCTACGGGCAGGGGGCCTGGAACTGAAGCTTTCTTT. It yields the protein CASSVATGRGPGTEAFF.

DNA of the CDR3: TGTGCCATCAGTCCCGACCCGGCAGCGGAGACCCAGTACTTC. Protein sequence: CAISPDPAAETQYF. The genes are TRBV10-3 and TRBJ2-5; no firm D call. Germline assignment: CDR1 ENHRY and CDR2 SYGVKD. V dropped 5 bases and J dropped 5 bases, with 15 bases sitting between them. The CDR3 is 14 residues long.

The genes are TRBV7-8 and TRBJ2-6; 13 bases are shared with TRBD2. Germline V gene data show CDR1 as SGHVS and CDR2 as FQNEAQ. The J segment lost 0 bases and the V segment lost 4 bases, leaving 6 bases of the junction unmatched. This CDR3 is 19 amino acids long. The CDR3, as DNA: TGTGCCAGCAGCTATCGGACTAGCGGGGGATTCTCTGGGGCCAACGTCCTGACTTTC. This codes for CASSYRTSGGFSGANVLTF.

This chain connects TRBV5-1 to TRBJ2-1, with 8 bases lining up with TRBD1. Germline V CDR1 and CDR2: SGHRS, YFSETQ. The CDR3 sequence is 13 residues long. J was trimmed by 10 bases and V by 3 bases; bases with no gene match: 6. CDR3 DNA: TGCGCCAGCAGCTGGGGTCGACAGGGGGAGCAGTTCTTC. Amino acids: CASSWGRQGEQFF.

This chain links TRBV6-4 with TRBJ1-1; D gene ambiguous. The CDR3 runs 13 residues. V shed 6 bases and J shed 1 base, with 9 bases lying between them. Germline CDR1 is MRHNA and CDR2 is SNTAGT. DNA for the CDR3: TGTGCCAGCAGCCCTGAGGAGAACACTGAAGCTTTCTTT. This gives the protein CASSPEENTEAFF.

The count of this clone is one. The chain couples TRBV6-5 to TRBJ2-3; 7 positions agree with TRBD2. In germline, CDR1 is MNHEY, CDR2 SVGAGI. Germline trimming cut 11 bases from V and 0 bases from J; bases unmatched to any gene: 8. The CDR3 extends over 14 amino acids. The CDR3 DNA sequence: TGTGCCGGTTACCTAGCGGCTAGCACAGATACGCAGTATTTT. It yields the protein CAGYLAASTDTQYF.

The chain joins TRBV19 to TRBJ2-3; D might be TRBD2 (6 bases). Trimming removed 10 bases from V and 4 bases from J, with 12 bases in between. CDR1 and CDR2 from the germline V gene are LNHDA and SQIVND (reference sequence). CDR3 size: 12 residues. The CDR3 DNA is TGTGCCACCAGGAGGGGAGCAGATACGCAGTATTTT. Its protein is CATRRGADTQYF.

This chain uses TRBV19 with TRBJ1-3, with 8 nucleotides matching TRBD1. V lost 4 bases to trimming and J lost 0 bases; unmatched junction nucleotides: 8. The CDR3 is 17 amino acids. From germline, CDR1 is LNHDA and CDR2 SQIVND (reference sequence). CDR3 nucleotides: TGTGCCAGTAGTAGGGGAGGACAGGGCGACTCTGGAAACACCATATATTTT. Translated, it gives CASSRGGQGDSGNTIYF.

V is TRBV10-3 and J is TRBJ1-1; D perhaps matches TRBD1 (6 bases). CDR1 is ENHRY and CDR2 is SYGVKD in the germline V gene. The germline V and J ends were trimmed by 2 bases and 1 base, with 11 bases remaining between them. CDR3 length: 15 residues. The CDR3 protein is CAISETGQSNTEAFF. CDR3 DNA: TGTGCCATCAGTGAGACTGGACAGTCGAACACTGAAGCTTTCTTT.

The CDR3 sequence: CASSPNRLGDTEAFF. DNA for the CDR3: TGTGCCAGCAGCCCCAATCGTCTGGGCGACACTGAAGCTTTCTTT. This rearrangement joins TRBV7-3 to TRBJ1-1; D is undetermined. Deletions cut 5 bases from V and 3 bases from J, with 16 bases between. CDR3 length: 15 amino acids. Germline V lookup: CDR1 SGHTA, CDR2 FQGTGA.

The chain recombines TRBV6-1 with TRBJ2-1, with 7 nucleotides matching TRBD2. The CDR3 is made up of 11 amino acids. CDR1 is MNHNS, CDR2 SASEGT, per germline. The ends lost 1 base at V and 15 bases at J; junction bases unmatched: 3. The CDR3 DNA is TGTGCCAGCAGTGAAGTTAGGGAGGGGTTCTTC. It translates to CASSEVREGFF.

CDR3 in DNA: TGTGCCAGCAGTTGGACAGGGGGCGACTATGGCTACACCTTC. This codes for CASSWTGGDYGYTF. This chain joins TRBV6-5 and TRBJ1-2, with TRBD1 identical over 11 bases. The ends lost 4 bases at V and 3 bases at J; junction bases unmatched: 1. The CDR3 is 14 amino acids. Per the germline V gene, CDR1 is MNHEY and CDR2 is SVGAGI.

The J gene is TRBJ1-5, the V gene TRBV18; 9 nucleotides agree with TRBD1. Germline V gene lookup returns CDR1 KGHSH and CDR2 LQKENI. With 4 bases clipped from V and 7 bases from J, the junction kept 11 bases outside the gene matches. This CDR3 spans 16 amino acids. This chain's CDR3 is CASSREIQGAEQPQHF. CDR3 bases: TGTGCCAGCTCACGCGAAATACAGGGGGCTGAGCAGCCCCAGCATTTT.

J is TRBJ2-5 and V is TRBV7-3, with 12 bases identical to TRBD2. The CDR3 is made up of 19 amino acids. After removal of 5 bases from V and 3 bases from J, the junction contained 16 bases not matched to a gene. The V gene's germline CDR1 is SGHTA and CDR2 FQGTGA. The CDR3 region is CASSPLPLGLAGWEETQYF. CDR3 DNA sequence: TGTGCCAGCAGCCCCCTACCCTTAGGACTAGCGGGGTGGGAAGAGACCCAGTACTTC.

The J gene is TRBJ2-7, the V gene TRBV6-1, with 8 positions matching TRBD1. V lost 4 bases and J lost 6; bases outside the gene matches: 2. Germline V lookup: CDR1 MNHNS, CDR2 SASEGT. This CDR3 region has 12 residues. The CDR3 DNA sequence: TGTGCCAGCAGTGTGACAGGGGTCGAGCAGTACGTC. This gives the protein CASSVTGVEQYV.

This clone was seen more than once but under ten times. The V call is TRBV29-1, the J call TRBJ1-1, with D uncertain. Trimming took 4 bases from V and 6 from J, leaving 9 bases between them. The CDR3 covers 11 residues. Germline V lookup: CDR1 SQVTM, CDR2 ANQGSEA. The CDR3 sequence: CSVVGSAEAFF. In nucleotides, the CDR3 is TGCAGCGTTGTTGGCAGCGCTGAAGCTTTCTTT.

The CDR3 is CASIPRGGIRAFF. In DNA form, the CDR3 reads TGTGCCAGCATCCCTCGAGGGGGGATAAGAGCTTTCTTT. V and J are TRBV6-5 and TRBJ1-1; perhaps TRBD1 as D (6 bases). V lost 7 bases and J 10 bases, leaving 19 bases between the germline ends. Germline CDR1 reads MNHEY; CDR2 reads SVGAGI. This CDR3 spans 13 amino acids.

This chain links TRBV5-1 with TRBJ2-3; TRBD1 aligns across 9 bases. The CDR3 spans 19 residues. Germline V lookup: CDR1 SGHRS, CDR2 YFSETQ. Germline trimming cut 2 bases from V and 5 bases from J; bases unmatched to any gene: 18. The DNA of the CDR3 is TGCGCCAGCAGCTTATTTATTGGGACAGGGACGATAAGCCTAGATACGCAGTATTTT. Its protein product is CASSLFIGTGTISLDTQYF.

CDR3 residues: CASSISLAGGRAETQYF. DNA of the CDR3: TGTGCCAGTAGTATCTCACTAGCGGGAGGGCGGGCAGAGACCCAGTACTTC. This chain links TRBV19 with TRBJ2-5, with 13 bases that match TRBD2. The CDR3 spans 17 residues. V was pared by 3 bases and J by 4 bases, with 8 bases of the junction left unmatched. Germline CDR1 is LNHDA and CDR2 is SQIVND (reference sequence).

This clone showed up just once. CDR3 sequence reads: CASSIDRAGGYTF. CDR3 nucleotide sequence: TGTGCCAGCAGTATCGACAGGGCGGGTGGCTACACCTTC. The chain uses TRBV27 and TRBJ1-2; TRBD1 agrees at 7 bases. J was trimmed by 7 bases and V by 5 bases; bases with no gene match: 7. Germline V gene data show CDR1 as MNHEY and CDR2 as SMNVEV (reference sequence). The CDR3 is made up of 13 amino acids.